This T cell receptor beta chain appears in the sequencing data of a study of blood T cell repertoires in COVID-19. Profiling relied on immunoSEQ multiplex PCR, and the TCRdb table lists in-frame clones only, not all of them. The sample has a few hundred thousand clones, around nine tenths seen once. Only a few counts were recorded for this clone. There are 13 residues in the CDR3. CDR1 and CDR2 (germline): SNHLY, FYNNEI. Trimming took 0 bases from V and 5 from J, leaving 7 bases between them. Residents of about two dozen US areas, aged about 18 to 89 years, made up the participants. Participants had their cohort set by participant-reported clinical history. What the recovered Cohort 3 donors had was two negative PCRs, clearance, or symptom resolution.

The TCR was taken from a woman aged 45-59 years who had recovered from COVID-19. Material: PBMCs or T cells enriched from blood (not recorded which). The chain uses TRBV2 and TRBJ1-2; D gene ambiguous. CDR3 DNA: TGTGCCAGCAGTGAAGCGACTGGTTATGGCTACACCTTC. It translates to CASSEATGYGYTF.